Presented here are 15 T cell receptor beta chains from one specimen sequenced in a study of cytomegalovirus exposure and HLA in healthy donors. PCR used 60 Vbeta primers and 13 Jbeta primers. This table comes from immunoSEQ multiplex PCR, and its TCRdb copy is limited to in-frame clones, with some not included. The table records roughly 160,000 clones, 60% to 80% of them present only once. Sequencing was carried out using PBMCs. These receptors were taken from a man aged 18 to 29 in good health and CMV-seropositive.

The rearrangement joins TRBV19 to TRBJ1-2; 8 nucleotides match TRBD1. J was trimmed by 4 bases and V by 7 bases; bases with no gene match: 14. The germline CDR1 and CDR2 sequences are LNHDA and SQIVND (reference sequence). The CDR3 sequence is 16 residues long. In nucleotides, the CDR3 is TGTGCCAGTACCACGGCGGCAGGGGGCGGCCTCTATGGCTACACCTTC. It yields the protein CASTTAAGGGLYGYTF. Together with reference TRBV19 and TRBJ1-2, the CDR3 gives the full variable domain: DGGITQSPKYLFRKEGQNVTLSCEQNLNHDAMYWYRQDPGQGLRLIYYSQIVNDFQKGDIAEGYSVSREKKESFPLTVTSAQKNPTAFYLCASTTAAGGGLYGYTFGSGTRLTVV.

This sequence joins TRBV29-1 and TRBJ2-2; 12 bases match TRBD2. The CDR3 sequence is 14 residues long. From germline, CDR1 is SQVTM and CDR2 ANQGSEA. The J segment lost 8 bases and the V segment lost 6 bases, leaving 7 bases of the junction unmatched. The CDR3 nucleotides read TGCAGCGTGCGGACTAGCGGGATGGGAGGGGAGCTGTTTTTT. Protein: CSVRTSGMGGELFF.

The gene calls are TRBV5-4 and TRBJ1-1; D is unclear. Germline V gene lookup returns CDR1 SGHNT and CDR2 YYREEE (reference sequence). The CDR3 has 16 amino acids. Deletions cut 0 bases from V and 7 bases from J, with 19 bases between. CDR3 sequence: CASSLVGREGVGEAFF. DNA for the CDR3: TGTGCCAGCAGCTTGGTAGGGAGGGAAGGAGTGGGTGAAGCTTTCTTT.

The chain carries TRBV5-1 and TRBJ1-2; possible D gene TRBD1, 5 bases. Germline V gene sequence: CDR1 SGHRS, CDR2 YFSETQ. CDR3 length: 13 amino acids. Trimming left V 0 bases short and J 10 bases short, with 13 bases between. DNA of the CDR3: TGCGCCAGCAGCTTGGGCCAGGGTGATGTCTACACCTTC. This translates into CASSLGQGDVYTF.

V and J are TRBV5-1 and TRBJ2-7; D is possibly TRBD2 (6 bases). CDR3 length: 16 amino acids. V shed 1 base and J shed 5 bases, with 19 bases lying between them. CDR1 SGHRS and CDR2 YFSETQ come from the germline V gene. CDR3 region: CASSLLGRASENEQYF. The DNA of the CDR3 is TGCGCCAGCAGCTTGCTGGGACGCGCTAGCGAAAACGAGCAGTACTTC.

This clone was seen just once. The chain has TRBV2 and TRBJ2-3, with TRBD1 as a possible D gene (5 bases). Trimming took 6 bases from V and 0 from J, leaving 10 bases between them. Germline V gene data show CDR1 as SNHLY and CDR2 as FYNNEI. The CDR3 consists of 14 residues. CDR3 residues: CASSRVSSTDTQYF. CDR3 DNA sequence: TGTGCCAGCAGCAGGGTTAGTAGCACAGATACGCAGTATTTT.

In this sample, this clone turned up a few times. The gene calls are TRBV7-6 and TRBJ2-7, with 11 bases matching TRBD1. The CDR3 runs to 14 residues. Germline assignment: CDR1 SGHVS and CDR2 FNYEAQ. With 5 bases clipped from V and 3 bases from J, the junction kept 3 bases outside the gene matches. CDR3 sequence (DNA): TGTGCCAGCAGCCCTGGGACAGGGGGCTACGAGCAGTACTTC. Protein: CASSPGTGGYEQYF.

The chain carries TRBV19 and TRBJ2-3; 7 bases align to TRBD2. The V gene's germline CDR1 is LNHDA and CDR2 SQIVND (reference sequence). CDR3 size: 17 residues. The junction had 11 bases not matched to a gene; V was cut back by 5 bases and J by 0 bases. CDR3 coding DNA: TGTGCCAGTAGTGCCGAACTAGCGCTATCTAGCACAGATACGCAGTATTTT. Its translation is CASSAELALSSTDTQYF.

V and J are TRBV10-3 and TRBJ2-1, with D hard to call. Trimming took 5 bases from V and 6 from J, leaving 14 bases between them. CDR3 length equals 14 residues. From germline, CDR1 is ENHRY and CDR2 SYGVKD. The CDR3 reads CAISLVGPSNEQFF. CDR3 bases: TGTGCCATCAGTCTAGTAGGCCCCTCCAATGAGCAGTTCTTC.

Regarding this clone: An end of the junction does not agree with germline; a read error may underlie this. The gene calls are TRBV13 and TRBJ2-5; D is perhaps TRBD1 (6 bases). The CDR3 length is 14 residues. Per the germline V gene, CDR1 is PRHDT and CDR2 is FYEKMQ (reference sequence). DNA of the CDR3: TGTGTCAGCAGCTCGCTAGGGGGTCAAGAGACCCAGTACTTC. Translation: CVSSSLGGQETQYF.

The J gene is TRBJ2-2, the V gene TRBV6-5, with TRBD1 identical over 10 bases. The CDR3 has 15 residues. J gave up 5 bases and V 5 bases, and 5 bases lay outside the gene matches. Per germline, CDR1 MNHEY and CDR2 SVGAGI. The CDR3 bases are TGTGCCAGCAGTAGGCGGGACAGGGGTACCGGGGAGCTGTTTTTT. This encodes CASSRRDRGTGELFF.

This chain links TRBV2 with TRBJ2-7; tentative D call: TRBD2 (6 bases). The CDR3 has 17 residues. CDR1 is SNHLY and CDR2 is FYNNEI in the germline V gene. Deletions cut 2 bases from V and 5 bases from J, with 22 bases between. CDR3 bases: TGTGCCAGCAGTGAACTACCACAAGCGGGCCTCTGGAACGAGCAGTACTTC. This translates into CASSELPQAGLWNEQYF.

The chain links TRBV7-9 to TRBJ2-2; possibly TRBD2 for D (5 bases). Germline V lookup: CDR1 SEHNR, CDR2 FQNEAQ (reference sequence). Trimming pared 11 bases from V and 5 bases from J, leaving 12 bases between. The CDR3 is 12 residues long. The CDR3 region is CAVGGRTGELFF. In DNA, the CDR3 is TGTGCCGTCGGAGGCAGGACCGGGGAGCTGTTTTTT. Combining the CDR3 with reference TRBV7-9 and TRBJ2-2 gives the whole variable domain DTGVSQNPRHKITKRGQNVTFRCDPISEHNRLYWYRQTLGQGPEFLTYFQNEAQLEKSRLLSDRFSAERPKGSFSTLEIQRTEQGDSAMYLCAVGGRTGELFFGEGSRLTVL.

This sequence joins TRBV6-5 and TRBJ2-5; 9 positions agree with TRBD1. Germline V gene data show CDR1 as MNHEY and CDR2 as SVGAGI. Trimming at V came to 5 bases and at J to 5 bases, leaving 6 bases not matched to a gene. The CDR3 runs to 14 residues. The CDR3, as DNA: TGTGCCAGCAGTCCAGGACAGGGGATGGAGACCCAGTACTTC. This encodes CASSPGQGMETQYF.

The chain links TRBV29-1 to TRBJ2-7; no firm D call. Deletions cut 2 bases from V and 5 bases from J, with 7 bases between. This CDR3 region has 11 residues. Germline V gene data show CDR1 as SQVTM and CDR2 as ANQGSEA. The CDR3 DNA reads TGCAGCGTTGAACAAGCCAACGAGCAGTACTTC. Encoded protein: CSVEQANEQYF.